Shown below are 31 T cell receptor beta chains from a single sample sequenced in a study of neurological immune-mediated disorders. TCRdb recomputed calls from the 5' RACE reads with MiXCR, one row per CDR3 protein. The profile shows around 62,000 distinct CDR3 sequences, roughly 4% of them singletons. The sequencing input was PBMCs. These receptors originate from a man aged 45-60 years with multiple sclerosis.

This clonotype was observed many times. The chain recombines TRBV20-1 with TRBJ2-2, with D possibly being TRBD2 (5 bases). Germline V gene lookup returns CDR1 DFQATT and CDR2 SNEGSKA (reference sequence). Trimming took 2 bases from V and 6 from J, leaving 13 bases between them. The CDR3 consists of 14 residues. CDR3 nucleotide sequence: TGCAGTGCTAGATCGGCCGGGGTGGCCGGGGAGCTGTTTTTT. Residues: CSARSAGVAGELFF.

This clonotype was counted at least ten times. The chain is built from TRBV7-9 and TRBJ1-1; D remains ambiguous. Trimming removed 2 bases at V and 6 bases at J, with 10 bases between. The CDR3 sequence is 13 residues long. Germline V gives CDR1 SEHNR, CDR2 FQNEAQ (reference sequence). CDR3 region: CASSLKGIPEAFF. The CDR3 coding sequence is TGTGCCAGCAGCTTAAAGGGAATCCCTGAAGCTTTCTTT.

This clonotype was seen many times. The J gene is TRBJ2-3, the V gene TRBV3-1; tentatively, D is TRBD1 or TRBD2 (5 bases each). CDR3 size: 15 residues. The germline V gene encodes CDR1 LGHDT and CDR2 YNNKEL (reference sequence). Trimming shortened V by 8 bases and J by 1 base, and 16 bases separated the two germline ends. The CDR3 DNA reads TGTGCCAGCGCCAAGAACAGAGGGGGCACAGATACGCAGTATTTT. Amino acids: CASAKNRGGTDTQYF.

This clonotype was seen many times. This chain uses TRBV2 with TRBJ2-1; 9 positions match TRBD1. The V gene end was trimmed by 7 bases and the J gene end by 8 bases; junction bases not matched to a gene: 12. The CDR3 totals 15 residues. Per germline, CDR1 SNHLY and CDR2 FYNNEI. This CDR3 is CASTHRDRVTDEQFF. The CDR3 nucleotides are TGTGCCAGCACTCACCGGGACAGGGTGACGGATGAGCAGTTCTTC. The whole variable domain, remainder taken from reference TRBV2 and TRBJ2-1, is EPEVTQTPSHQVTQMGQEVILRCVPISNHLYFYWYRQILGQKVEFLVSFYNNEISEKSEIFDDQFSVERPDGSNFTLKIRSTKLEDSAMYFCASTHRDRVTDEQFFGPGTRLTVL.

This clonotype was counted at least ten times. This chain links TRBV10-3 with TRBJ2-5, with 9 nucleotides matching TRBD1. The CDR3 is made up of 18 amino acids. V gave up 2 bases and J gave up 5 bases; unmatched junction bases: 15. Looked up from germline, CDR1 is ENHRY and CDR2 is SYGVKD. CDR3 in amino acids: CAISEPKYAQGARETQYF. The DNA of the CDR3 is TGTGCCATCAGTGAGCCGAAGTACGCACAGGGGGCCCGGGAGACCCAGTACTTC.

This clonotype was seen many times. The CDR3 spells CASSFFTGQETWYGYTF. CDR3 bases: TGTGCCAGCAGCTTCTTCACCGGACAGGAAACTTGGTATGGCTACACCTTC. This rearrangement joins TRBV5-6 to TRBJ1-2; TRBD1 aligns across 7 bases. The CDR3 is 17 amino acids. Trimming cost V 2 bases and J 5 bases; bases outside gene matches: 15. Germline CDR1 and CDR2: SGHDT and YYEEEE. The whole variable domain, filled in from reference TRBV5-6 and TRBJ1-2, reads DAGVTQSPTHLIKTRGQQVTLRCSPKSGHDTVSWYQQALGQGPQFIFQYYEEEERQRGNFPDRFSGHQFPNYSSELNVNALLLGDSALYLCASSFFTGQETWYGYTFGSGTRLTVV.

In this sample, this clonotype turned up many times. This sequence joins TRBV2 and TRBJ2-5; 13 bases match TRBD2. The V gene end was trimmed by 2 bases and the J gene end by 6 bases; junction bases not matched to a gene: 3. Germline CDR1 and CDR2: SNHLY and FYNNEI. This CDR3 spans 15 amino acids. CDR3 protein: CASSETSGGVKTQYF. DNA of the CDR3: TGTGCCAGCAGTGAAACTAGCGGGGGGGTAAAGACCCAGTACTTC.

This clonotype was counted at least ten times. The chain uses TRBV11-2 and TRBJ2-3; D possibly uses TRBD1 or TRBD2 (5 bases each). The CDR3 spans 13 residues. Trimming pared 3 bases from V and 4 bases from J, leaving 8 bases between. Germline V CDR1 and CDR2: SGHAT, FQNNGV. Written as DNA, the CDR3 is TGTGCCAGCAGCTTGGGACCCTCAGATACGCAGTATTTT. Translation gives CASSLGPSDTQYF.

This clonotype was seen only a few times. The chain couples TRBV3-1 to TRBJ1-5; maybe TRBD1 (6 bases). This CDR3 has 14 residues. Germline CDR1 and CDR2: LGHDT and YNNKEL (reference sequence). V was shortened by 4 bases and J by 7 bases, with 14 bases between the two germline ends. The CDR3 sequence is CASSPHRAEQPQHF. In nucleotides, the CDR3 is TGTGCCAGCAGCCCCCACAGGGCTGAACAGCCCCAGCATTTT.

This clonotype occurred many times. The V call is TRBV27, the J call TRBJ2-7, with TRBD1 matching 10 bases. Germline V gene lookup returns CDR1 MNHEY and CDR2 SMNVEV (reference sequence). Germline trimming cut 7 bases from V and 3 bases from J; bases unmatched to any gene: 9. The CDR3 runs to 15 residues. CDR3 sequence: CASNSGTGVDYEQYF. For the CDR3, the DNA is TGTGCCAGCAACTCCGGGACAGGGGTTGACTACGAGCAGTACTTC.

This clonotype appeared many times. A read error may produce the germline difference seen at one junction end. This rearrangement joins TRBV5-5 to TRBJ1-5; 7 nucleotides align to TRBD1. This CDR3 is built from 15 residues. Per the germline V gene, CDR1 is SGHKS and CDR2 is YYEKEE (reference sequence). The CDR3 protein is CASSWKQGTVQPQNF. As DNA, the CDR3 is TGTGCCAGCAGCTGGAAACAGGGGACGGTTCAGCCCCAGAATTTT.

This clonotype was picked up many times. The chain combines TRBV7-3 with TRBJ1-2; possibly TRBD1 for D (6 bases). Germline values: CDR1 SGHTA, CDR2 FQGTGA. This CDR3 is 14 amino acids long. V shed 8 bases and J shed 13 bases, with 26 bases lying between them. The CDR3 nucleotides read TGTGCCAGCTCTCCACCTGGGGACGGACAGCCGCGCACCTTC. Residues: CASSPPGDGQPRTF.

The chain employs TRBV29-1 and TRBJ2-3; D gene unclear. CDR1 is SQVTM and CDR2 is ANQGSEA in the germline V gene. Trimming took off 4 bases at V and 8 bases at J, with 10 bases between the two ends. This CDR3 has 11 residues. CDR3 bases: TGCAGCGTTGCAACGGATGGTACGCAGTATTTT. This sequence encodes CSVATDGTQYF.

This clonotype has at least ten counts. The chain has TRBV18 and TRBJ2-3; D ambiguous. CDR3 length: 12 amino acids. The germline V gene has CDR1 KGHSH and CDR2 LQKENI. Trimming stripped 1 base from V and 3 bases from J, with 2 bases between. The CDR3 DNA follows: TGTGCCAGCTCACCACGAACAGATACGCAGTATTTT. Protein: CASSPRTDTQYF.

This chain links TRBV7-3 with TRBJ2-1, with 16 nucleotides matching TRBD2. Germline values: CDR1 SGHTA, CDR2 FQGTGA. The CDR3 sequence is 17 residues long. Losses at the gene ends were 1 base for V and 6 bases for J; bases not matched to a gene: 3. The CDR3: CASSLRGLAGGSNEQFF. The DNA for the CDR3 is TGTGCCAGCAGCTTAAGGGGACTAGCGGGGGGGAGCAATGAGCAGTTCTTC.

There are many counts of this clonotype. This chain connects TRBV20-1 to TRBJ2-5; 7 bases are a match to TRBD2. From germline, CDR1 is DFQATT and CDR2 SNEGSKA (reference sequence). Unmatched junction bases numbered 6, after V lost 1 base and J lost 4 bases. The CDR3 runs to 14 residues. Here the CDR3 reads CSARGGAGTETQYF. The CDR3, as DNA: TGCAGTGCTAGAGGGGGAGCGGGGACAGAGACCCAGTACTTC.

This clonotype was recorded at least ten times. This chain links TRBV29-1 with TRBJ2-7, with D perhaps matching TRBD1 or TRBD2 (5 bases each). This CDR3 comprises 13 residues. V dropped 4 bases and J dropped 0 bases, with 10 bases sitting between them. Germline V gene sequence: CDR1 SQVTM, CDR2 ANQGSEA. The CDR3 DNA is TGCAGCGTTGGACGGGGCAGCTCCTACGAGCAGTACTTC. Protein product: CSVGRGSSYEQYF.

This clonotype was seen many times. The chain joins TRBV20-1 to TRBJ2-5; D gene uncertain. V was cut by 2 bases and J by 2 bases, with 12 bases left in between. In germline, CDR1 is DFQATT, CDR2 SNEGSKA (reference sequence). This CDR3 is built from 14 residues. The CDR3: CSARLTWGQETQYF. The CDR3 nucleotides read TGCAGTGCTAGATTAACATGGGGTCAAGAGACCCAGTACTTC.

In its sample, this clonotype was seen many times. V is TRBV5-1 and J is TRBJ1-1; 7 nucleotides match TRBD1. The V and J ends lost 4 bases and 1 base, in that order; junction bases with no gene match: 10. Germline CDR1 reads SGHRS; CDR2 reads YFSETQ. There are 16 residues in the CDR3. The CDR3: CASSRNPGGGNTEAFF. The CDR3, as DNA: TGCGCCAGCAGCAGAAATCCAGGGGGTGGGAACACTGAAGCTTTCTTT.

This clonotype was counted ten times or more. The chain links TRBV7-9 to TRBJ2-1, with D maybe TRBD1 (5 bases). Germline CDR1 SEHNR, CDR2 FQNEAQ (reference sequence). CDR3 length: 14 amino acids. The ends were cut back, 5 bases at V and 7 bases at J, with 15 bases in the middle. CDR3 coding DNA: TGTGCCAGCAGCGACCTCGGCAGGGCGAATGAGCAGTTCTTC. Its translation: CASSDLGRANEQFF.

This clonotype was seen ten or more times. V and J are TRBV3-1 and TRBJ2-3; no clear D gene. The CDR3 has 13 residues. Germline V gene sequence: CDR1 LGHDT, CDR2 YNNKEL (reference sequence). Trimming pared 4 bases from V and 2 bases from J, leaving 7 bases between. CDR3 protein: CASSRPPTDTQYF. DNA of the CDR3: TGTGCCAGCAGCCGGCCACCCACAGATACGCAGTATTTT.

The sample holds many counts of this clonotype. The chain has TRBV5-1 and TRBJ2-2, with 12 bases identical to TRBD2. This CDR3 has 13 amino acids. V trimming: 7 bases; J trimming: 6 bases; junction bases outside the gene matches: 1. Germline assignment: CDR1 SGHRS and CDR2 YFSETQ. The CDR3 DNA follows: TGCGCCAGCGGACTAGCGGGATCCGGGGAGCTGTTTTTT. Translation gives CASGLAGSGELFF.

This clonotype was picked up many times. The V gene is TRBV5-1, the J gene TRBJ2-3; no reliable D call. The germline V gene encodes CDR1 SGHRS and CDR2 YFSETQ. V was clipped by 0 bases and J by 0 bases, with 14 bases between them. The CDR3 is 17 amino acids. CDR3 nucleotides: TGCGCCAGCAGCTTGGTCGGAATTCACACTAGCACAGATACGCAGTATTTT. Protein sequence: CASSLVGIHTSTDTQYF.

This clonotype was picked up many times. This chain links TRBV5-1 with TRBJ2-2; 9 bases are a match to TRBD1. CDR1 and CDR2 (germline): SGHRS, YFSETQ. The CDR3 is 17 residues long. V gave up 3 bases and J gave up 4 bases; unmatched junction bases: 10. The CDR3 is CASSYFIGTGRTGELFF. In nucleotides, the CDR3 is TGCGCCAGCAGCTACTTCATCGGGACAGGGCGCACCGGGGAGCTGTTTTTT.

Many counts were recorded for this clonotype. The chain recombines TRBV20-1 with TRBJ2-1; TRBD2 is a possible D gene (6 bases). V lost 5 bases to trimming and J lost 3 bases, with 14 bases between them. Germline CDR1 is DFQATT and CDR2 is SNEGSKA (reference sequence). This CDR3 contains 14 residues. The DNA of the CDR3 is TGCAGTGCTGTTAGCGAGGAGGGCTACAATGAGCAGTTCTTC. Its protein product is CSAVSEEGYNEQFF.

This clonotype has a count of ten or more. CDR3 in amino acids: CSVSTSGNTIYF. In nucleotides, the CDR3 is TGCAGCGTTAGTACCTCTGGAAACACCATATATTTT. The chain carries TRBV29-1 and TRBJ1-3; no clear D gene. The germline CDR1 and CDR2 sequences are SQVTM and ANQGSEA. The CDR3 extends over 12 amino acids. The V gene lost 5 bases and the J gene lost 0 bases, with 5 bases spanning the gap. The full variable domain, with the rest looked up from reference TRBV29-1 and TRBJ1-3, is SAVISQKPSRDICQRGTSLTIQCQVDSQVTMMFWYRQQPGQSLTLIATANQGSEATYESGFVIDKFPISRPNLTFSTLTVSNMSPEDSSIYLCSVSTSGNTIYFGEGSWLTVV.

This clonotype occurred many times. This sequence joins TRBV11-2 and TRBJ2-5, with 8 bases identical to TRBD1. CDR1 and CDR2 (germline): SGHAT, FQNNGV. The CDR3 has 16 amino acids. V lost 6 bases to trimming and J lost 5 bases; unmatched junction nucleotides: 14. The CDR3 nucleotides read TGTGCCAGCAGAACCAGGACAGGGAAGGGGTGGGAGACCCAGTACTTC. Its translation is CASRTRTGKGWETQYF.

This clonotype was seen ten or more times. The chain recombines TRBV24-1 with TRBJ2-3; perhaps TRBD1 as D (7 bases). The CDR3 is 15 amino acids. Germline V gives CDR1 KGHDR, CDR2 SFDVKD. V was clipped by 4 bases and J by 5 bases, with 15 bases between them. The CDR3 loop reads CATSEGGGARDTQYF. The DNA of the CDR3 is TGTGCCACCAGTGAAGGGGGCGGGGCGCGAGATACGCAGTATTTT.

This clonotype has a handful of counts. The chain has TRBV18 and TRBJ2-3; D is uncertain. From germline, CDR1 is KGHSH and CDR2 LQKENI. This CDR3 spans 16 amino acids. The ends were cut back, 1 base at V and 2 bases at J, with 13 bases in the middle. In DNA form, the CDR3 reads TGTGCCAGCTCACCACGCGCAGGAGACATCACAGATACGCAGTATTTT. It encodes CASSPRAGDITDTQYF.

Ten or more counts support this clonotype. V is TRBV5-6 and J is TRBJ2-5; D unresolved. Germline V gene data show CDR1 as SGHDT and CDR2 as YYEEEE. The CDR3 totals 11 residues. With 4 bases removed from V and 4 bases from J, the gap between germline ends came to 5 bases. The CDR3 here is CASSIRETQYF. The CDR3 nucleotides are TGTGCCAGCAGCATACGAGAGACCCAGTACTTC.

Ten or more counts support this clonotype. CDR3 sequence (DNA): TGCGCCAGCAGCCAAGAGGGGTATGGCACTGAAGCTTTCTTT. Protein sequence: CASSQEGYGTEAFF. The V and J genes are TRBV4-1 and TRBJ1-1; D remains ambiguous. This CDR3 comprises 14 residues. Germline V gene data show CDR1 as MGHRA and CDR2 as YSYEKL. The V end was cut by 0 bases, the J end by 4 bases, with 9 bases between.